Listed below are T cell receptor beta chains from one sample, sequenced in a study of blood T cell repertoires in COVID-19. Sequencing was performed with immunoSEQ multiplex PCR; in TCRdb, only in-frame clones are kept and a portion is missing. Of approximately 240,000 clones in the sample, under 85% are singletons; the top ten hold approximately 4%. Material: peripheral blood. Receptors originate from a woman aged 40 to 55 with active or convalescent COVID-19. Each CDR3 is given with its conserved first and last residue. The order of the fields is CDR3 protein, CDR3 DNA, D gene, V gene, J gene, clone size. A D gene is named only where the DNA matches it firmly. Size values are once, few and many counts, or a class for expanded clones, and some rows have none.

CASSQDSGTGVTYEQYF	TGCGCCAGCAGCCAAGATTCCGGGACAGGCGTAACCTACGAGCAGTACTTC	TRBD1	TRBV4-1	TRBJ2-7	.
CASSGDRENSPLHF	TGTGCCAGCAGTGGGGACAGGGAAAATTCACCCCTCCACTTT	TRBD1	TRBV6-4	TRBJ1-6	few
CATAGGGGYTF	TGTGCCACAGCAGGGGGAGGCGGCTACACCTTC	TRBD1	TRBV6-5	TRBJ1-2	.
CASSRGGYGYTF	TGTGCCAGCAGCAGAGGGGGCTATGGCTACACCTTC	.	TRBV7-2	TRBJ1-2	.
CASSYSPGELFF	TGTGCCAGCAGCTATTCTCCCGGGGAGCTGTTTTTT	.	TRBV6-5	TRBJ2-2	.
CASSISHRGSEKLFF	TGTGCCAGTAGTATCTCCCACAGGGGTTCTGAAAAACTGTTTTTT	TRBD1	TRBV19	TRBJ1-4	.
CASGTGPYNEQFF	TGTGCCAGCGGGACAGGGCCCTACAATGAGCAGTTCTTC	TRBD1	TRBV9	TRBJ2-1	.
CASSLALSKNEKLFF	TGTGCCAGCAGCTTAGCATTGTCTAAGAATGAAAAACTGTTTTTT	.	TRBV7-9	TRBJ1-4	.
CASSLGTEVGNTIYF	TGCGCCAGCAGCTTGGGGACAGAAGTTGGAAACACCATATATTTT	.	TRBV5-1	TRBJ1-3	.